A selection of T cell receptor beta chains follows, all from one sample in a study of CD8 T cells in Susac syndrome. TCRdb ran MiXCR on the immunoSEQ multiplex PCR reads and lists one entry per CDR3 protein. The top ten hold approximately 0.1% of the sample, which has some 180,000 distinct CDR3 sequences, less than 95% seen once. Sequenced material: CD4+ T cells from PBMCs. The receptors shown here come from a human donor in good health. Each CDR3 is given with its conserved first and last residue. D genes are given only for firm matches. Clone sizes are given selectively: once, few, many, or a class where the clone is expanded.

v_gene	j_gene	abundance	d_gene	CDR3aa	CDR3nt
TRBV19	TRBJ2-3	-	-	CASSIFRVPSTDTQYF	TGTGCCAGTAGTATCTTCAGGGTCCCCTCCACAGATACGCAGTATTTT
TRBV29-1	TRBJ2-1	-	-	CSVVRLTYNEQFF	TGCAGCGTTGTAAGACTCACCTACAATGAGCAGTTCTTC
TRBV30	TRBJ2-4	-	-	CAWSVGSDLAKNIQYF	TGTGCCTGGAGTGTAGGGTCTGATTTAGCCAAAAACATTCAGTACTTC
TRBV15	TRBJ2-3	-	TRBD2	CATSREKLAGGALDTQYF	TGTGCCACCAGCAGGGAAAAACTAGCGGGAGGAGCTTTAGATACGCAGTATTTT
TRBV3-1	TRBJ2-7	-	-	CASSQAGRELYEQYF	TGTGCCAGCAGCCAGGCGGGAAGGGAGCTCTACGAGCAGTACTTC
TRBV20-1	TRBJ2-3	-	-	CSVQWVAETLRTDTQYF	TGCAGTGTCCAGTGGGTAGCGGAAACCCTAAGGACAGATACGCAGTATTTT
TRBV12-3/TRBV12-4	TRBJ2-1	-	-	CASSRTAAYNEQFF	TGTGCCAGCAGCCGGACAGCGGCGTACAATGAGCAGTTCTTC
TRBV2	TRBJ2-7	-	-	CASGERGYEQYF	TGTGCCAGCGGCGAGCGAGGATACGAGCAGTACTTC
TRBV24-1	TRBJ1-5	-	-	CATSDPDRNQPQHF	TGTGCCACCAGTGATCCCGACAGGAATCAGCCCCAGCATTTT
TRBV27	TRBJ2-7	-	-	CASSQGTYEQYF	TGTGCCAGCTCGCAGGGGACCTACGAGCAGTACTTC
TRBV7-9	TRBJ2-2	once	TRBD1	CASSSLTGVPGELFF	TGTGCCAGCAGCTCCTTGACAGGGGTCCCCGGGGAGCTGTTTTTT
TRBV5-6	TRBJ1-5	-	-	CASSLWGNQPQHF	TGTGCCAGCAGCTTGTGGGGCAATCAGCCCCAGCATTTT
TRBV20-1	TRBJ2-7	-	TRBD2	CSARKGLAGGYEQYF	TGCAGTGCTAGGAAGGGGCTAGCGGGAGGCTACGAGCAGTACTTC
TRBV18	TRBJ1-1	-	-	CASSVALTVNTEAFF	TGTGCCAGCTCCGTCGCACTAACAGTGAACACTGAAGCTTTCTTT
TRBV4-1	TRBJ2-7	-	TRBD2	CASSQVVGTSGYEQYF	TGCGCCAGCAGCCAAGTGGTGGGGACTAGCGGTTACGAGCAGTACTTC
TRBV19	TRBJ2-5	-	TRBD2	CATTKREGLQETQYF	TGTGCCACAACTAAGCGGGAGGGGTTACAAGAGACCCAGTACTTC
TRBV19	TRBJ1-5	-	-	CASSIKGPSGNQPQHF	TGTGCCAGTAGTATTAAAGGCCCTTCGGGCAATCAGCCCCAGCATTTT
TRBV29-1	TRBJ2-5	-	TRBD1	CSVAPTGGAETQYF	TGCAGCGTTGCCCCGACAGGGGGCGCAGAGACCCAGTACTTC
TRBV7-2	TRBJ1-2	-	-	CASSQEWRSYGYTF	TGTGCCAGCAGCCAAGAGTGGCGGAGCTATGGCTACACCTTC
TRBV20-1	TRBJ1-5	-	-	CSVSSGADQPQHF	TGCAGTGTTAGTTCAGGGGCCGATCAGCCCCAGCATTTT
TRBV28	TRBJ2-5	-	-	CASRPKHQETQYF	TGTGCCAGCAGACCGAAACACCAAGAGACCCAGTACTTC
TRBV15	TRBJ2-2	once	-	CATTPQTGELFF	TGTGCCACCACGCCTCAAACCGGGGAGCTGTTTTTT
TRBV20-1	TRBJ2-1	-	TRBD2	CSAIPLEREGYNEQFF	TGCAGTGCTATCCCCTTGGAACGGGAGGGGTACAATGAGCAGTTCTTC
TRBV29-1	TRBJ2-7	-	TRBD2	CSVERAGADEQYF	TGCAGCGTTGAGAGAGCGGGAGCCGACGAGCAGTACTTC
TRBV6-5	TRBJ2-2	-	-	CASKRFTGELFF	TGTGCCAGCAAGAGGTTCACCGGGGAGCTGTTTTTT
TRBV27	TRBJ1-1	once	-	CASRVGGTEAFF	TGTGCCAGCAGAGTGGGGGGGACTGAAGCTTTCTTT
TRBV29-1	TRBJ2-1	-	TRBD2	CSVRPLSGNEQFF	TGCAGCGTCCGACCCCTTAGCGGGAACGAGCAGTTCTTC
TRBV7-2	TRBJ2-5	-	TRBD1	CASSHGKGAETQYF	TGTGCCAGCAGCCATGGGAAGGGGGCAGAGACCCAGTACTTC
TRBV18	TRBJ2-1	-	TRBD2	CASSPSGNYNEQFF	TGTGCCAGCTCACCTAGCGGGAACTACAATGAGCAGTTCTTC
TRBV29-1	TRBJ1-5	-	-	CSAGPSREQPQHF	TGCAGCGCCGGGCCCTCCCGGGAACAGCCCCAGCATTTT
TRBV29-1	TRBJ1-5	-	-	CTVWDDQPQHF	TGCACCGTATGGGACGATCAGCCCCAGCATTTT
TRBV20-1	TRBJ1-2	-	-	CSARDPRFGRNYGYTF	TGCAGTGCTAGAGATCCCAGGTTCGGGAGAAACTATGGCTACACCTTC
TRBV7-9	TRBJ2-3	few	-	CASSTDTQYF	TGTGCCAGCTCCACAGATACGCAGTATTTT
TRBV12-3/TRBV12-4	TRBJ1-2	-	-	CASSLQETYGYTF	TGTGCCAGCAGTTTACAGGAAACATATGGCTACACCTTC
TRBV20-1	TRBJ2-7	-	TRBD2	CSARDTASGPREQYF	TGCAGTGCTAGAGATACGGCTAGCGGTCCTAGGGAGCAGTACTTC
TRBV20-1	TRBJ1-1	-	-	CSARVSGNTEAFF	TGCAGTGCTAGGGTGAGTGGGAACACTGAAGCTTTCTTT
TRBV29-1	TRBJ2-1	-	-	CSVPLRTSKHHEQFF	TGCAGCGTCCCATTACGGACTTCCAAGCACCATGAGCAGTTCTTC
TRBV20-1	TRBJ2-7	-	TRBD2	CSARVTSGSSEQYF	TGCAGTGCTAGGGTGACTAGCGGGAGCTCCGAGCAGTACTTC
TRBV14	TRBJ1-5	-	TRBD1	CASTRTGALNQPQHF	TGTGCCAGCACCAGGACAGGGGCCCTCAATCAGCCCCAGCATTTT
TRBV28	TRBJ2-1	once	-	CASTSALGEQFF	TGTGCCAGCACTTCAGCCCTGGGTGAGCAGTTCTTC
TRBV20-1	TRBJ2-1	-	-	CSASDMPGHRYNEQFF	TGCAGTGCCAGTGATATGCCGGGACACCGATACAATGAGCAGTTCTTC
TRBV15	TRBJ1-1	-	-	CATSKRRTEAFF	TGTGCCACCAGTAAAAGGAGGACTGAAGCTTTCTTT
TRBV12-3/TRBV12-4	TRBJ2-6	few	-	CASSLTGANVLTF	TGTGCCAGCAGTTTAACCGGGGCCAACGTCCTGACTTTC